Included here is one T cell receptor beta chain sequence, with context. Repertoires were generated with immunoSEQ multiplex PCR, while TCRdb's copy carries only in-frame clones and drops some. The sample lists 35,000 or so clones, more than 85% occurring once. The data belong to a study of OX40 agonist ivuxolimab in advanced cancers. This CDR3 comprises 14 residues. Germline CDR1 and CDR2: SGHVS and FQNEAQ. The V and J ends lost 1 base and 7 bases, in that order; junction bases with no gene match: 4. This clonotype was obtained from an adult with an advanced solid tumor such as melanoma, head and neck, liver or kidney cancer. The material was CD4+ or CD8+ T cells sorted from blood, obtained in a trial of the OX40 agonist ivuxolimab. The V call is TRBV7-8, the J call TRBJ2-1, with TRBD1 matching 7 bases. This CDR3 reads CASSLGQGINEQFF. CDR3 DNA: TGTGCCAGCAGCTTAGGACAGGGAATAAATGAGCAGTTCTTC.